A selection of T cell receptor beta chains follows, all from one sample in a study of metastatic and nonmetastatic thyroid tumors. TCRdb re-called clones from the PCR reads using MiXCR. The repertoire holds tens of thousands of clones, with 13% as singletons. Sequencing input: blood. The receptors originated from a female donor with papillary thyroid cancer or a benign thyroid nodule (not recorded which). Some clones in this sample may be carry-over from other donors' samples. The CDR3 runs from the conserved cysteine through the conserved F or W. D genes are given only for firm matches. Clone size is shown for a subset of rows, as once, few, many or a class of expanded clone.

J,size,D,V,CDR3,DNA
TRBJ2-7,-,TRBD1,TRBV7-8,CASSLVGTGGYEQYF,TGTGCCAGCAGCTTAGTTGGGACAGGGGGCTACGAGCAGTACTTC
TRBJ1-1,once,-,TRBV9,CASSNHQDSFTEAFF,TGTGCCAGCAGCAACCATCAAGACAGTTTTACTGAAGCTTTCTTT
TRBJ2-7,-,-,TRBV28,CASSFRTYEQYF,TGTGCCAGCAGTTTTAGGACCTACGAGCAGTACTTC
TRBJ2-3,-,-,TRBV7-7,CASSLSDTDTQYF,TGTGCTAGCAGCTTATCCGATACAGATACGCAGTATTTT
TRBJ1-2,-,-,TRBV28,CASSGANYGYTF,TGTGCCAGCAGTGGCGCTAACTATGGCTACACCTTC
TRBJ1-2,-,-,TRBV28,CASSVRDSNYGYTF,TGTGCCAGCAGTGTCCGGGACTCCAACTATGGCTACACCTTC
TRBJ2-1,few,TRBD1,TRBV6-2/TRBV6-3,CASRLGQTYNEQFF,TGTGCCAGCAGGCTGGGACAGACCTACAATGAGCAGTTCTTC
TRBJ2-7,medium-sized,TRBD2,TRBV10-2,CASRGLAEGSYEQYF,TGCGCCAGCAGAGGGCTAGCGGAGGGTTCCTACGAGCAGTACTTC
TRBJ1-1,many,TRBD1,TRBV10-2,CASRANAGGKTEAFF,TGCGCCAGCAGGGCAAATGCAGGGGGCAAAACTGAAGCTTTCTTT
TRBJ2-4,few,-,TRBV28,CASRSGQQNIQYF,TGTGCCAGCAGGTCGGGACAACAAAACATTCAGTACTTC
TRBJ1-5,many,-,TRBV5-4,CASSYGGDSNQPQHF,TGTGCCAGCAGCTACGGTGGGGATAGCAATCAGCCCCAGCATTTT
TRBJ2-3,many,TRBD2,TRBV29-1,CSVEGIAGLSADTQYF,TGCAGCGTTGAAGGGATAGCGGGACTATCCGCAGATACGCAGTATTTT
TRBJ1-6,medium-sized,-,TRBV6-1,CASSVTAGVEGSPLHF,TGTGCCAGCAGTGTAACCGCAGGGGTGGAGGGTTCACCCCTCCACTTT
TRBJ1-1,-,-,TRBV12-3/TRBV12-4,CASSLNYAEAFF,TGTGCCAGCAGTTTAAATTACGCTGAAGCTTTCTTT
TRBJ2-7,once,-,TRBV20-1,CSALKMTAYEQYF,TGCAGTGCCCTCAAGATGACGGCCTACGAGCAGTACTTC
TRBJ1-1,many,-,TRBV2,CAKRGAMNTEAFF,TGTGCCAAGAGAGGGGCTATGAACACTGAAGCTTTCTTT
TRBJ2-7,medium-sized,TRBD2,TRBV6-1,CASSRVAGFYEQYF,TGTGCCAGCAGCCGAGTAGCGGGTTTCTACGAGCAGTACTTC
TRBJ2-1,medium-sized,TRBD1,TRBV12-3/TRBV12-4,CASRTGQGGMNEQFF,TGTGCCAGCAGAACCGGACAGGGGGGGATGAATGAGCAGTTCTTC
TRBJ2-5,many,TRBD1,TRBV7-7,CASSTGKGTGKETQYF,TGTGCTAGCAGCACAGGGAAGGGGACAGGGAAAGAGACCCAGTACTTC
TRBJ2-1,many,TRBD2,TRBV27,CASSPTSGHYNEQFF,TGTGCCAGCAGCCCGACTAGCGGACACTACAATGAGCAGTTCTTC
TRBJ2-7,many,-,TRBV29-1,CSVEFGDKIYEQYF,TGCAGCGTTGAGTTTGGGGACAAAATCTACGAGCAGTACTTC
TRBJ2-1,few,TRBD2,TRBV24-1,CATSDLASGLSDEQFF,TGTGCCACCAGTGATTTGGCTAGCGGGCTAAGCGATGAGCAGTTCTTC
TRBJ2-7,many,TRBD2,TRBV27,CASSLIRGGGSSYEQYF,TGTGCCAGCAGTCTTATAAGGGGTGGCGGGAGCTCCTACGAGCAGTACTTC
TRBJ2-7,many,TRBD1,TRBV11-1,CASSLLGTQGAIYEQYF,TGTGCCAGCAGCTTACTTGGTACCCAGGGGGCGATTTACGAGCAGTACTTC
TRBJ2-2,many,-,TRBV5-6,CASSLALVRGPGELFF,TGTGCCAGCAGCTTGGCTCTGGTCAGGGGTCCCGGGGAGCTGTTTTTT
TRBJ2-5,-,TRBD2,TRBV14,CASSHSGTSVSETQYF,TGTGCCAGCAGCCACAGCGGGACTAGCGTTTCTGAGACCCAGTACTTC
TRBJ2-1,many,TRBD2,TRBV6-4,CASSAASGSSDEQFF,TGTGCCAGCAGTGCGGCTAGCGGGAGCAGCGATGAGCAGTTCTTC
TRBJ2-7,many,TRBD1,TRBV9,CASSGGQGNREQYF,TGTGCCAGCAGCGGGGGACAGGGGAATCGCGAGCAGTACTTC
TRBJ2-3,many,-,TRBV27,CASSSGWTVTDTQYF,TGTGCCAGCAGTTCGGGATGGACGGTCACAGATACGCAGTATTTT
TRBJ1-6,medium-sized,-,TRBV28,CASSLSRATAGSALHF,TGTGCCAGCAGTTTATCGAGGGCCACCGCGGGGTCGGCCCTCCACTTT
TRBJ2-7,many,TRBD2,TRBV20-1,CSARTSGISEQYF,TGCAGTGCTAGGACTAGCGGGATTTCCGAGCAGTACTTC
TRBJ2-3,many,TRBD2,TRBV20-1,CSATGTSGRALDTQYF,TGCAGTGCTACCGGGACTAGCGGGAGGGCCCTAGATACGCAGTATTTT
TRBJ2-1,many,-,TRBV7-9,CASSLMAGYNEQFF,TGTGCCAGCAGCTTGATGGCGGGGTACAATGAGCAGTTCTTC
TRBJ2-3,medium-sized,-,TRBV6-4,CASSDGGTSTQYF,TGTGCCAGCAGTGACGGGGGGACTTCCACGCAGTATTTT
TRBJ1-3,many,-,TRBV2,CASSEQSSGNTIYF,TGTGCCAGCAGTGAACAGAGCTCTGGAAACACCATATATTTT
TRBJ2-7,-,TRBD2,TRBV11-1,CASSPLGSSGGDEQYF,TGTGCCAGCAGCCCCCTTGGTTCTAGCGGGGGCGACGAGCAGTACTTC
TRBJ1-3,many,-,TRBV9,CASSAIGGVRSGNTIYF,TGTGCCAGCAGCGCCATAGGGGGGGTACGCTCTGGAAACACCATATATTTT
TRBJ1-6,medium-sized,-,TRBV27,CASSLTGYNSPLHF,TGTGCCAGCAGTCTGACAGGATATAATTCACCCCTCCACTTT
TRBJ1-5,many,-,TRBV4-1,CASSQGTNSNQPQHF,TGCGCCAGCAGCCAAGGGACAAATAGCAATCAGCCCCAGCATTTT
TRBJ1-2,many,TRBD1,TRBV29-1,CSVDRGYYGYTF,TGCAGCGTTGACAGGGGGTACTATGGCTACACCTTC
TRBJ1-2,-,-,TRBV7-2,CASSPEVTYGYTF,TGTGCCAGCAGCCCTGAAGTTACCTATGGCTACACCTTC
TRBJ2-1,-,-,TRBV27,CASSRGGTHNEQFF,TGTGCCAGCAGCAGGGGGGGAACCCACAATGAGCAGTTCTTC
TRBJ1-2,many,-,TRBV3-1,CASSPRINYGYTF,TGTGCCAGCAGCCCGAGGATTAACTATGGCTACACCTTC
TRBJ1-5,many,-,TRBV2,CATSFWSNQPQHF,TGTGCCACCTCTTTCTGGAGCAATCAGCCCCAGCATTTT
TRBJ2-7,-,TRBD2,TRBV30,CAWSATSGFHEQYF,TGTGCCTGGAGTGCGACTAGCGGGTTCCACGAGCAGTACTTC
TRBJ2-1,many,-,TRBV5-1,CASSLATTVGYNEQFF,TGCGCCAGCAGCTTGGCTACTACAGTCGGATACAATGAGCAGTTCTTC